This T cell receptor beta chain is from a study of T cells in narcolepsy. Overall study context: Donors had narcolepsy type 1 or type 2, or were healthy controls.

V lost 4 bases and J lost 5; bases outside the gene matches: 6. Per germline, CDR1 SGHRS and CDR2 YFSETQ. The CDR3 spans 15 residues. Only one count was recorded for this clone. Its antigen is undetermined. Overall study results and limits: Autoreactive clone sequences were missing from some blood memory CD4+ repertoires. Blood of same and different patients, but not healthy controls, reportedly held recurring autoreactive clonotypes. Comparing one patient's CSF and blood CD4+ clonotypes highlighted HCRT- and TRIB2-specific autoreactive clonotypes.

Sequenced by immunoSEQ multiplex PCR; TCRdb stores in-frame clones only, minus some. The repertoire consists of tens of thousands of clones, with about three quarters occurring once and the leading ten covering over 1%. The sequence came from a human donor with narcolepsy. Sequenced sample: CD45RA- memory CD4+ T cells from PBMCs. The rearrangement joins TRBV5-1 to TRBJ2-2; TRBD2 matches at 9 bases. The CDR3 region has the DNA TGCGCCAGCAGCGTCGGGACTAGCCGGACCGGGGAGCTGTTTTTT. Its protein product is CASSVGTSRTGELFF.